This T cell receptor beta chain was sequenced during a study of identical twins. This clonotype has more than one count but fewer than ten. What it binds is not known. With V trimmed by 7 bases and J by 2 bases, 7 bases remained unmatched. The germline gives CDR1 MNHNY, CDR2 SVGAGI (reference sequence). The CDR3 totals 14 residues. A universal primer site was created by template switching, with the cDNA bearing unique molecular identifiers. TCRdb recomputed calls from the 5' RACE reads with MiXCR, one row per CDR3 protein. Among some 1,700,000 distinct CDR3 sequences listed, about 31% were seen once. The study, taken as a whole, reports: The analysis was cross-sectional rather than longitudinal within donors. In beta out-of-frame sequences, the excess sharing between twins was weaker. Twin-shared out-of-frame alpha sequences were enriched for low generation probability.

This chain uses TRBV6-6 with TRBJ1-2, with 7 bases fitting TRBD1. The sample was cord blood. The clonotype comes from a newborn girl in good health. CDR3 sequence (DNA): TGTGCCAGCATGTTAATAGGGGGCAACTATGGCTACACCTTC. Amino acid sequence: CASMLIGGNYGYTF.